One and the same sample provided the 20 T cell receptor beta chains below, sequenced in a study of molecular identifiers for immune sequencing clone quantification. One entry per CDR3 protein, called by TCRdb with MiXCR from the PCR reads. The profile covers 250,000 to 350,000 distinct CDR3 sequences, with about a fifth appearing a single time and 0.81% taken by the ten largest. The specimen was naive CD8+ T cells from blood, with Jurkat cell RNA spiked in. Subset in this sample: FACS-sorted CD8+CD4-CCR7+CD45RA+ naive T cells. Every receptor here comes from a human donor in good health. Some libraries in this study had Jurkat cell RNA spiked in.

This clonotype was detected ten times or more. This chain uses TRBV4-3 with TRBJ2-5; D not certain. V lost 5 bases and J 0 bases, leaving 10 bases between the germline ends. The CDR3 sequence is 14 residues long. The germline V gene encodes CDR1 LGHNA and CDR2 YSLEER. As DNA, the CDR3 is TGCGCCAGCAGCAGTACAGCGAACCAAGAGACCCAGTACTTC. Protein sequence: CASSSTANQETQYF.

Remarks on this clonotype: The junction differs from germline at one of its ends, possibly a read error. The gene calls are TRBV6-6 and TRBJ2-4; D gene unclear. This CDR3 has 11 amino acids. Germline V gene sequence: CDR1 MNHNY, CDR2 SVGAGI (reference sequence). CDR3 amino acids: CASRYTDIQYF. CDR3 sequence (DNA): TGTGCCAGCCGTTACACGGACATTCAGTACTTC.

This clonotype showed up many times. The chain carries TRBV6-1 and TRBJ2-7; D gene ambiguous. CDR3 length equals 12 residues. Germline CDR1 is MNHNS and CDR2 is SASEGT. V was cut by 3 bases and J by 3 bases, with 6 bases left in between. This CDR3 is CASSDFGYEQYF. The CDR3 DNA reads as TGTGCCAGCAGTGATTTCGGCTACGAGCAGTACTTC.

This clonotype has a count of ten or more. V gene TRBV12-3 or TRBV12-4 combines with J gene TRBJ1-1, with D perhaps TRBD1 (5 bases). V was cut by 7 bases and J by 0 bases, with 12 bases left in between. This CDR3 has 14 amino acids. The DNA of the CDR3 is TGTGCCAGCACCAACTACAGGATGAACACTGAAGCTTTCTTT. Amino acids: CASTNYRMNTEAFF.

This clonotype was seen ten or more times. The chain employs TRBV2 and TRBJ2-7; D gene ambiguous. The CDR3 runs to 15 residues. Trimming removed 6 bases from V and 2 bases from J, with 17 bases in between. CDR1 is SNHLY and CDR2 is FYNNEI in the germline V gene. The CDR3 loop is CASSLTLGSTYEQYF. CDR3 sequence (DNA): TGTGCCAGCAGCCTGACACTCGGGTCCACCTACGAGCAGTACTTC. The full variable domain, in which reference TRBV2 and TRBJ2-7 provide the parts outside the CDR3, is EPEVTQTPSHQVTQMGQEVILRCVPISNHLYFYWYRQILGQKVEFLVSFYNNEISEKSEIFDDQFSVERPDGSNFTLKIRSTKLEDSAMYFCASSLTLGSTYEQYFGPGTRLTVT.

This clonotype was detected ten times or more. V is TRBV4-1 and J is TRBJ1-1; D perhaps matches TRBD1 (5 bases). V lost 5 bases, J lost 6 bases, and 13 bases lay in between. The CDR3 is 13 amino acids. CDR1 is MGHRA, CDR2 YSYEKL, per germline. Here the CDR3 reads CASSFQGFAEAFF. For the CDR3, the DNA is TGCGCCAGCAGCTTTCAGGGATTCGCTGAAGCTTTCTTT.

Worth noting for this clonotype: Given a much more abundant clone one base away, this may be a read error. The chain employs TRBV19 and TRBJ1-4; D is ambiguous. Trimming cost V 11 bases and J 5 bases, with 15 bases left between them. The CDR3 consists of 13 residues. Germline V lookup: CDR1 LNHDA, CDR2 SQIVND (reference sequence). The CDR3 loop reads CACYSGPNEKLFF. As DNA, the CDR3 is TGTGCCTGCTACTCCGGTCCCAATGAAAAACTGTTTTTT.

V usage is TRBV6-2 or TRBV6-3 and J usage is TRBJ2-3; TRBD1 is a possible D gene (6 bases). Germline V gene data show CDR1 as MNHEY and CDR2 as SVGEGT. The CDR3 extends over 15 amino acids. V was clipped by 8 bases and J by 1 base, with 16 bases between them. As DNA, the CDR3 is TGTGCCAGCCTTCATACCTGGGGGCGCACAGATACGCAGTATTTT. This encodes CASLHTWGRTDTQYF.

Remarks on this clonotype: A much larger clone lies a single base off, so this may be a read error. The rearrangement links TRBV4-3 to TRBJ1-5, with 8 bases that match TRBD1. With V trimmed by 1 base and J by 2 bases, 7 bases remained unmatched. CDR3 length equals 17 residues. Germline CDR1 reads LGHNA; CDR2 reads YSLEER. The CDR3 DNA sequence: TGCGCCAGCAGCCAAGGTCGGACAGGGATTGGCAATCAGCCCCAGCATTTT. Translating gives CASSQGRTGIGNQPQHF.

This clonotype has at least ten counts. The chain recombines TRBV7-9 with TRBJ2-7; 8 bases are shared with TRBD2. Germline V CDR1 and CDR2: SEHNR, FQNEAQ (reference sequence). The CDR3 has 16 residues. After removal of 7 bases from V and 0 bases from J, the junction contained 11 bases not matched to a gene. The CDR3 DNA is TGTGCCAGCACCAACCTGGGGGGGACTAGCTCCTACGAGCAGTACTTC. This sequence encodes CASTNLGGTSSYEQYF.

This clonotype was counted many times. The chain carries TRBV5-1 and TRBJ2-3, with 7 bases aligning to TRBD1. The trim removed 4 bases at V and 2 bases at J, leaving 10 bases unmatched. The CDR3 has 16 amino acids. Germline CDR1 is SGHRS and CDR2 is YFSETQ. CDR3 sequence (DNA): TGCGCCAGCAGCGACGTAAGGGGGCACTTCACAGATACGCAGTATTTT. The encoded protein is CASSDVRGHFTDTQYF. The whole variable domain, remainder taken from reference TRBV5-1 and TRBJ2-3, is KAGVTQTPRYLIKTRGQQVTLSCSPISGHRSVSWYQQTPGQGLQFLFEYFSETQRNKGNFPGRFSGRQFSNSRSEMNVSTLELGDSALYLCASSDVRGHFTDTQYFGPGTRLTVL.

This clonotype was detected many times. This chain connects TRBV6-5 to TRBJ2-7; 10 bases are shared with TRBD1. J lost 2 bases, V lost 6 bases, and 4 bases had no gene match. CDR1 is MNHEY and CDR2 is SVGAGI in the germline V gene. This CDR3 is 14 amino acids long. DNA for the CDR3: TGTGCCAGCAGCTATGGACAGGGGGCCTACGAGCAGTACTTC. Protein: CASSYGQGAYEQYF.

A word on this clonotype: A read error may be the cause here, since a much bigger clone is one base away. Given the absence of the conserved phenylalanine or tryptophan at the CDR3 end, a read error is likely. This chain links TRBV29-1 with TRBJ2-2, with D uncertain. This CDR3 has 15 amino acids. Trimming left V 0 bases short and J 5 bases short, with 13 bases between. From germline, CDR1 is SQVTM and CDR2 ANQGSEA. The CDR3 DNA reads as TGCAGCGTTGAAGATCAGTCAACTCTGACCGGGGAGCTGTTTTGT. It translates to CSVEDQSTLTGELFC.

This clonotype was seen ten or more times. V is TRBV30 and J is TRBJ1-2; 9 nucleotides align to TRBD1. Germline values: CDR1 GTSNPN, CDR2 SVGIG (reference sequence). This CDR3 region has 14 residues. Losses at the gene ends were 4 bases for V and 3 bases for J; bases not matched to a gene: 6. CDR3 DNA sequence: TGTGCCTGGACCGGACAGGGGAAGGACTATGGCTACACCTTC. Translation gives CAWTGQGKDYGYTF.

Only a few counts were recorded for this clonotype. This chain connects TRBV4-2 to TRBJ2-3; D gene uncertain. CDR1 and CDR2 (germline): LGHNA, YNFKEQ. This CDR3 contains 17 residues. Trimming stripped 0 bases from V and 2 bases from J, with 15 bases between. CDR3 coding DNA: TGTGCCAGCAGCCAAGAAGCCCAGACGAGCTACACAGATACGCAGTATTTT. It is translated as CASSQEAQTSYTDTQYF.

This clonotype was picked up a small number of times. The gene calls are TRBV6-2 or TRBV6-3 and TRBJ2-5, with a possible D match to TRBD1 (6 bases). CDR3 length equals 16 residues. V was clipped by 5 bases and J by 2 bases, with 18 bases between them. CDR1 is MNHEY and CDR2 is SVGEGT in the germline V gene. CDR3 in DNA: TGTGCCAGCAGTAACCGGGACATCGGCCCTCAAGAGACCCAGTACTTC. Translating it yields CASSNRDIGPQETQYF.

This clonotype showed up many times. J is TRBJ1-3 and V is TRBV7-6, with D unclear. Germline CDR1 is SGHVS and CDR2 is FNYEAQ. The germline V and J ends were trimmed by 1 base and 0 bases, with 1 base remaining between them. The CDR3 runs 13 residues. CDR3 loop: CASSLDSGNTIYF. The CDR3 DNA reads as TGTGCCAGCAGCTTAGACTCTGGAAACACCATATATTTT.

This clonotype was found many times. The rearrangement joins TRBV7-3 to TRBJ2-5; D is unresolved. Trimming shortened V by 2 bases and J by 0 bases, and 4 bases separated the two germline ends. This CDR3 region has 13 residues. CDR1 is SGHTA, CDR2 FQGTGA, per germline. CDR3 bases: TGTGCCAGCAGCTTAGAGTACCAAGAGACCCAGTACTTC. This translates into CASSLEYQETQYF. The full variable domain, rest sourced from reference TRBV7-3 and TRBJ2-5, is GAGVSQTPSNKVTEKGKYVELRCDPISGHTALYWYRQSLGQGPEFLIYFQGTGAADDSGLPNDRFFAVRPEGSVSTLKIQRTERGDSAVYLCASSLEYQETQYFGPGTRLLVL.

The chain carries TRBV12-3 or TRBV12-4 and TRBJ2-5; D might be TRBD2 (6 bases). V lost 2 bases to trimming and J lost 0 bases, with 10 bases between them. There are 15 residues in the CDR3. CDR3 loop: CASSLIGDYQETQYF. CDR3 in DNA: TGTGCCAGCAGTTTAATCGGGGACTACCAAGAGACCCAGTACTTC.

The table lists this clonotype with many counts. V gene TRBV19 combines with J gene TRBJ1-1; maybe TRBD1 (5 bases). Germline-derived CDR1 and CDR2 are LNHDA and SQIVND (reference sequence). This CDR3 is built from 16 residues. The V end lost 9 bases, the J end lost 0 bases, and 20 bases lay between the germline ends. In DNA form, the CDR3 reads TGTGCCAGCGAGCCCCGCAAGGGGCGGATGAACACTGAAGCTTTCTTT. This translates into CASEPRKGRMNTEAFF.